The 25 T cell receptor beta chains given below trace back to one sample, sequenced in a study of blood T cells in healthy people across ages. Sample-barcoded 5' priming and a J-beta primer mix drove a second PCR of roughly 7 to 11 cycles. Each CDR3 protein gets one entry after TCRdb re-called the 5' RACE reads with MiXCR. The repertoire has about 900,000 distinct CDR3 sequences, around 49% of them found once; the top ten carry roughly 12%. Sequencing used blood. The receptor set was obtained from a man aged 25 to 45 in good health.

This rearrangement joins TRBV5-1 to TRBJ1-2; D ambiguous. V was clipped by 4 bases and J by 0 bases, with 19 bases between them. This CDR3 is built from 17 residues. Germline values: CDR1 SGHRS, CDR2 YFSETQ. CDR3 amino acids: CASSGIDRHGANYGYTF. The DNA for the CDR3 is TGCGCCAGCAGCGGCATCGACCGCCACGGGGCTAACTATGGCTACACCTTC.

The chain uses TRBV6-2 or TRBV6-3 and TRBJ1-5, with 8 bases identical to TRBD1. The CDR3 consists of 14 residues. Germline V gene data show CDR1 as MNHEY and CDR2 as SVGEGT. After removal of 7 bases from V and 5 bases from J, the junction contained 7 bases not matched to a gene. The CDR3 here is CASKGTGDHQPQHF. DNA for the CDR3: TGTGCCAGCAAGGGGACAGGTGATCATCAGCCCCAGCATTTT.

V is TRBV6-2 or TRBV6-3 and J is TRBJ1-5; TRBD1 matches 8 bases. This CDR3 region has 15 residues. Germline CDR1 and CDR2: MNHEY and SVGEGT. The V segment lost 4 bases and the J segment 3 bases; nucleotides outside the gene matches: 5. The CDR3 region has the DNA TGTGCCAGCAGTTGGGCAGGGGGCCACAATCAGCCCCAGCATTTT. This codes for CASSWAGGHNQPQHF.

The V and J genes are TRBV9 and TRBJ1-6, with D unresolved. Germline V gene data show CDR1 as SGDLS and CDR2 as YYNGEE. V lost 2 bases, J lost 6 bases, and 12 bases lay in between. The CDR3 consists of 15 residues. The CDR3 region is CASSVAQWPNSPLHF. The CDR3 region has the DNA TGTGCCAGCAGCGTGGCCCAATGGCCTAATTCACCCCTCCACTTT. Full variable domain (remainder filled in from reference TRBV9 and TRBJ1-6): DSGVTQTPKHLITATGQRVTLRCSPRSGDLSVYWYQQSLDQGLQFLIQYYNGEERAKGNILERFSAQQFPDLHSELNLSSLELGDSALYFCASSVAQWPNSPLHFGNGTRLTVT.

This clonotype was observed a handful of times. The V call is TRBV7-9, the J call TRBJ2-5, with D uncertain. CDR1 is SEHNR and CDR2 is FQNEAQ in the germline V gene (reference sequence). CDR3 length: 14 amino acids. Trimming cost V 2 bases and J 0 bases, with 7 bases left between them. DNA for the CDR3: TGTGCCAGCAGCTTATCCGTAAACCAAGAGACCCAGTACTTC. Protein product: CASSLSVNQETQYF.

The CDR3 reads CASSSRVTNTDTQYF. The CDR3 DNA sequence: TGTGCCAGCAGCTCCCGCGTCACCAACACAGATACGCAGTATTTT. The V gene is TRBV7-3, the J gene TRBJ2-3; D unresolved. Germline V lookup: CDR1 SGHTA, CDR2 FQGTGA. With 4 bases removed from V and 2 bases from J, the gap between germline ends came to 13 bases. The CDR3 covers 15 residues.

In the case of this clonotype: Its ends do not fully match the called genes, so a read error is possible. The rearrangement joins TRBV6-5 to TRBJ1-2; a weak D match, TRBD1 (6 bases). Germline values: CDR1 MNHEY, CDR2 SVGAGI. The CDR3 spans 14 residues. Here the CDR3 reads CASSYGTGLYGHTF. The CDR3 coding sequence is TGTGCCAGCAGTTACGGAACAGGGCTATATGGCCACACCTTC.

This chain connects TRBV12-3 or TRBV12-4 to TRBJ2-7, with a possible D match to TRBD1 (6 bases). This CDR3 region has 14 residues. V was shortened by 5 bases and J by 4 bases, with 15 bases between the two germline ends. The CDR3 protein is CASSSPLQGYEQYF. CDR3 DNA: TGTGCCAGCAGTAGCCCCTTACAGGGATACGAGCAGTACTTC.

The chain has TRBV12-3 or TRBV12-4 and TRBJ2-1, with D hard to call. V gave up 4 bases and J gave up 5 bases, with 9 bases separating them. This CDR3 spans 13 amino acids. CDR3 coding DNA: TGTGCCAGCAGTTCCCCGCAACACAATGAGCAGTTCTTC. This encodes CASSSPQHNEQFF.

V usage is TRBV6-1 and J usage is TRBJ1-4, with TRBD1 as a possible D gene (5 bases). In germline, CDR1 is MNHNS, CDR2 SASEGT. CDR3 length: 13 residues. The V gene lost 5 bases and the J gene lost 8 bases, with 12 bases spanning the gap. CDR3 nucleotide sequence: TGTGCCAGCAGTCAGGGCGGCCAGGAAAAACTGTTTTTT. This codes for CASSQGGQEKLFF.

This chain uses TRBV7-2 with TRBJ1-2, with D unresolved. V was clipped by 1 base and J by 6 bases, with 15 bases between them. Germline V gene lookup returns CDR1 SGHTA and CDR2 FQGNSA. The CDR3 is made up of 15 amino acids. CDR3 in DNA: TGTGCCAGCAGCTTAGGAAGCAGAATTTTTCATGGCTACACCTTC. Translated, it gives CASSLGSRIFHGYTF.

The V gene is TRBV10-3, the J gene TRBJ1-2, with D unclear. The CDR3 totals 18 residues. Between the trimmed V and J ends, which lost 4 bases and 0 bases, there was a span of 21 bases. Germline V gene data show CDR1 as ENHRY and CDR2 as SYGVKD. CDR3 sequence: CAISGKEREPSTNYGYTF. Written as DNA, the CDR3 is TGTGCCATCAGTGGAAAGGAGAGGGAACCCTCGACTAACTATGGCTACACCTTC.

This chain connects TRBV7-2 to TRBJ2-4; 15 positions match TRBD2. The DNA end is a closer match to TRBJ2-7, so the J assignment may be wrong. Germline CDR1 SGHTA, CDR2 FQGNSA. This CDR3 has 18 residues. The CDR3 loop is CASSLSLGLAGGHYEQYF. DNA of the CDR3: TGTGCCAGCAGCTTATCTCTGGGACTAGCGGGGGGCCACTACGAGCAGTACTTC.

The CDR3 bases are TGCGCCAGCAGCCCCTGGGACGGTTTAGGGCAGGATACGCAGTATTTT. Its protein product is CASSPWDGLGQDTQYF. V and J are TRBV5-1 and TRBJ2-3; TRBD1 or TRBD2 may be the D gene (5 bases each). V was shortened by 4 bases and J by 6 bases, with 21 bases between the two germline ends. This CDR3 comprises 16 residues. Looked up from germline, CDR1 is SGHRS and CDR2 is YFSETQ.

The gene calls are TRBV27 and TRBJ2-5; 8 nucleotides line up with TRBD1. V lost 5 bases to trimming and J lost 11 bases; unmatched junction nucleotides: 16. From germline, CDR1 is MNHEY and CDR2 SMNVEV (reference sequence). This CDR3 is built from 15 residues. The chain's CDR3 is CASSPGGPHNGEQYF. CDR3 nucleotides: TGTGCCAGCAGTCCAGGGGGCCCTCATAATGGGGAGCAGTACTTC.

The chain carries TRBV5-1 and TRBJ2-7, with TRBD1 matching over 7 bases. The CDR3 has 16 residues. The ends lost 0 bases at V and 2 bases at J; junction bases unmatched: 8. The germline CDR1 and CDR2 sequences are SGHRS and YFSETQ. In nucleotides, the CDR3 is TGCGCCAGCAGCTTGGTCCCGGGACAGACCACCTACGAGCAGTACTTC. It is translated as CASSLVPGQTTYEQYF.

The rearrangement uses TRBV12-3 or TRBV12-4 and TRBJ2-6; D might be TRBD1 (6 bases). The V gene lost 5 bases and the J gene lost 4 bases, with 12 bases spanning the gap. This CDR3 is 15 amino acids long. Here the CDR3 reads CASSLTGTGANVLTF. CDR3 coding DNA: TGTGCCAGCAGTCTCACAGGGACCGGGGCCAACGTCCTGACTTTC.

The chain couples TRBV20-1 to TRBJ2-3; possible D gene TRBD1, 6 bases. There are 15 residues in the CDR3. CDR1 and CDR2 (germline): DFQATT, SNEGSKA (reference sequence). Trimming cost V 3 bases and J 6 bases, with 19 bases left between them. The CDR3: CSASFRGGSMDTQYF. CDR3 bases: TGCAGTGCTAGTTTCAGGGGTGGGTCCATGGATACGCAGTATTTT.

The sample holds a few counts of this clonotype. The V and J genes are TRBV2 and TRBJ2-1, with D unclear. The V gene's germline CDR1 is SNHLY and CDR2 FYNNEI. Trimming stripped 7 bases from V and 5 bases from J, with 9 bases between. This CDR3 comprises 12 residues. The CDR3 protein is CASTASNNEQFF. The CDR3 coding sequence is TGTGCCAGCACCGCCAGTAACAATGAGCAGTTCTTC.

This clonotype was found a few times. The chain recombines TRBV27 with TRBJ2-1; D is possibly TRBD1 (6 bases). There are 14 residues in the CDR3. Germline V gene sequence: CDR1 MNHEY, CDR2 SMNVEV (reference sequence). Trimming stripped 1 base from V and 6 bases from J, with 10 bases between. Here the CDR3 DNA reads TGTGCCAGCAGTTTATTGGAACAGGGCAATGAGCAGTTCTTC. Amino acids: CASSLLEQGNEQFF.

This clonotype has only a few counts. V is TRBV4-2 and J is TRBJ1-4; D call uncertain. Germline V gene data show CDR1 as LGHNA and CDR2 as YNFKEQ. V shed 0 bases and J shed 4 bases, with 9 bases lying between them. CDR3 size: 15 residues. DNA of the CDR3: TGTGCCAGCAGCCAAGACCTGGGATTTAATGAAAAACTGTTTTTT. It encodes CASSQDLGFNEKLFF.

This clonotype has more than one count but fewer than ten. This chain joins TRBV4-2 and TRBJ2-3; TRBD2 agrees at 9 bases. The CDR3 runs to 16 residues. Losses at the gene ends were 1 base for V and 0 bases for J; bases not matched to a gene: 2. The germline V gene encodes CDR1 LGHNA and CDR2 YNFKEQ. The CDR3, as DNA: TGTGCCAGCAGCCAAGGACTAGCGGTTAGCACAGATACGCAGTATTTT. This encodes CASSQGLAVSTDTQYF.

The V call is TRBV6-6, the J call TRBJ2-7, with D perhaps matching TRBD1 (5 bases). The CDR3 length is 13 residues. V lost 10 bases to trimming and J lost 1 base, with 14 bases between them. Germline V gene lookup returns CDR1 MNHNY and CDR2 SVGAGI (reference sequence). The CDR3 here is CAITQGSSYEQYF. The CDR3 DNA is TGTGCCATCACTCAGGGATCTTCCTACGAGCAGTACTTC.

This clonotype was counted between two and nine times. J is TRBJ1-3 and V is TRBV7-2; the match to TRBD1 covers 7 bases. This CDR3 comprises 16 residues. With 5 bases clipped from V and 1 base from J, the junction kept 8 bases outside the gene matches. Germline V lookup: CDR1 SGHTA, CDR2 FQGNSA. The CDR3 DNA reads as TGTGCCAGCAGCCCGGATGGACAGGTTTCTGGAAACACCATATATTTT. Translated, it gives CASSPDGQVSGNTIYF.

This clonotype appeared a few times. The V gene is TRBV29-1, the J gene TRBJ1-2; D may be TRBD1 (5 bases). The CDR3 is made up of 13 amino acids. V was pared by 4 bases and J by 3 bases, with 12 bases between. Germline CDR1 reads SQVTM; CDR2 reads ANQGSEA. The chain's CDR3 is CSVGGVKDYGYTF. The CDR3 coding sequence is TGCAGCGTTGGAGGGGTCAAGGACTATGGCTACACCTTC.